The 9 T cell receptor beta chains reported below all come from one sample, sequenced in a study of blood T cell repertoires in COVID-19. TCRdb's copy holds only in-frame clones and misses some; the assay was immunoSEQ multiplex PCR. The table records approximately 200,000 clones, 85% to 90% of them present only once. The sample consisted of peripheral blood. These receptors originate from a man aged 50 to 60 with acute or convalescent COVID-19.

This clone occurred many times. The chain recombines TRBV2 with TRBJ2-7; D is undetermined. Germline-derived CDR1 and CDR2 are SNHLY and FYNNEI. The CDR3 has 13 amino acids. V shed 6 bases and J shed 3 bases, with 12 bases lying between them. The CDR3 protein is CASSLVRNYEQYF. The CDR3, as DNA: TGTGCCAGCAGCCTCGTGAGGAACTACGAGCAGTACTTC.

The sample holds one count of this clone. This rearrangement joins TRBV3-1 (or the pseudogene TRBV3-2) to TRBJ1-1; 8 positions match TRBD1. The CDR3 covers 15 residues. The V gene's germline CDR1 is LGHDT and CDR2 YNNKEL (reference sequence). V shed 5 bases and J 0 bases; nucleotides not matched to a gene: 5. The CDR3 is CASSDRDRLNTEAFF. In nucleotides, the CDR3 is TGTGCCAGCAGCGACCGGGACAGGTTGAACACTGAAGCTTTCTTT.

V usage is TRBV5-1 and J usage is TRBJ1-1; no clear D gene. Trimming pared 5 bases from V and 0 bases from J, leaving 8 bases between. This CDR3 comprises 13 residues. Germline-derived CDR1 and CDR2 are SGHRS and YFSETQ. CDR3 protein: CASRPELNTEAFF. The CDR3 coding sequence is TGCGCCAGCAGGCCGGAGCTGAACACTGAAGCTTTCTTT. Using reference TRBV5-1 and TRBJ1-1 for the parts outside the CDR3, the full variable domain is KAGVTQTPRYLIKTRGQQVTLSCSPISGHRSVSWYQQTPGQGLQFLFEYFSETQRNKGNFPGRFSGRQFSNSRSEMNVSTLELGDSALYLCASRPELNTEAFFGQGTRLTVV.

The rearrangement links TRBV10-3 to TRBJ1-4; the D is unclear. Looked up from germline, CDR1 is ENHRY and CDR2 is SYGVKD. Trimming removed 2 bases from V and 5 bases from J, with 12 bases in between. The CDR3 loop spans 15 amino acids. CDR3 amino acids: CAISEDGRPNEKLFF. The CDR3 nucleotides are TGTGCCATCAGTGAGGACGGGAGACCAAATGAAAAACTGTTTTTT.

The chain recombines TRBV3-1 (or the pseudogene TRBV3-2) with TRBJ2-3, with TRBD2 as a possible D gene (7 bases). V lost 4 bases, J lost 6 bases, and 20 bases lay in between. Germline lookup yields CDR1 LGHDT and CDR2 YNNKEL (reference sequence). CDR3 size: 16 residues. The CDR3 DNA reads as TGTGCCAGCAGCCTATACGTGGGGGGGCCTCCCGATACGCAGTATTTT. Protein sequence: CASSLYVGGPPDTQYF.

The chain couples TRBV9 to TRBJ2-3, with TRBD2 matching over 7 bases. The CDR3 is 16 residues long. J gave up 1 base and V 2 bases, and 7 bases lay outside the gene matches. CDR1 is SGDLS, CDR2 YYNGEE, per germline. This CDR3 reads CASSVMAGVGTDTQYF. The DNA of the CDR3 is TGTGCCAGCAGCGTGATGGCGGGGGTCGGCACAGATACGCAGTATTTT. The variable domain in full, with the rest retrieved from reference TRBV9 and TRBJ2-3, is DSGVTQTPKHLITATGQRVTLRCSPRSGDLSVYWYQQSLDQGLQFLIQYYNGEERAKGNILERFSAQQFPDLHSELNLSSLELGDSALYFCASSVMAGVGTDTQYFGPGTRLTVL.

The chain recombines TRBV6-5 with TRBJ1-2; 12 nucleotides line up with TRBD1. The germline V gene has CDR1 MNHEY and CDR2 SVGAGI. J gave up 7 bases and V 7 bases, and 10 bases lay outside the gene matches. This CDR3 contains 15 residues. The CDR3 reads CASIAGQGALVGYTF. CDR3 coding DNA: TGTGCCAGCATCGCGGGACAGGGGGCGTTGGTTGGCTACACCTTC.

The chain uses TRBV18 and TRBJ2-3, with 10 positions matching TRBD1. Per germline, CDR1 KGHSH and CDR2 LQKENI. The CDR3 covers 14 residues. The V segment lost 3 bases and the J segment 5 bases; nucleotides outside the gene matches: 2. The CDR3 loop is CASSPTGGGDTQYF. The DNA of the CDR3 is TGTGCCAGCTCACCGACAGGGGGCGGAGATACGCAGTATTTT.

The J gene is TRBJ1-5, the V gene TRBV19; D might be TRBD1 (5 bases). This CDR3 region has 17 residues. Trimming shortened V by 1 base and J by 5 bases, and 18 bases separated the two germline ends. The germline CDR1 and CDR2 sequences are LNHDA and SQIVND (reference sequence). DNA of the CDR3: TGTGCCAGTAGTATAGGGAGTGGGGCAGGGTTTGATCAGCCCCAGCATTTT. As protein: CASSIGSGAGFDQPQHF.